This TCR beta chain was obtained from a study of shared clonotypes between healthy human individuals. Into CD45RA+ naive and CD45RA-negative memory subsets, the CD4+ cells were split. Broader study findings: In several donors, around 5% of naive CD4 clonotypes appeared in common. Blood alone was sampled, and tissue repertoires likely differ.

This clone was detected once. Antigen specificity is unknown. Sorted-subset replicate PCRs used approximately 190 ng of genomic DNA. This amount corresponded to about 29,000 T cell genomes. The repertoire was sequenced with immunoSEQ multiplex PCR; TCRdb's copy has only in-frame clones and lacks some. The sample lists 1.6 million or so clones, 97% to 99% seen once, with under 0.45% in the top ten. Per the germline V gene, CDR1 is KGHSH and CDR2 is LQKENI. CDR3 size: 15 residues. Trimming took 1 base from V and 4 from J, leaving 12 bases between them. Material: naive CD4+ T cells sorted from blood. Subset: CD45RA+ positively selected. The clonotype comes from a young man in good health. This chain uses TRBV18 with TRBJ2-3; D is undetermined. CDR3 in DNA: TGTGCCAGCTCACCACTACCGGTGATCGCAGATACGCAGTATTTT. This sequence encodes CASSPLPVIADTQYF.